A selection of T cell receptor beta chains follows, all from one sample in a study of T cell repertoires in cytomegalovirus infection. Antigens of these TCRs are unknown. TCRdb itself ran the reads through MiXCR, one entry per CDR3 protein. The sample has around 430,000 distinct CDR3 sequences, approximately 42% seen once; the top ten hold around 45%. The source was cultured PBMCs, collected from culture after CMV antigen stimulation. The source is a human donor in good health (CMV status not recorded). Some clones in this sample may be carry-over from other donors' samples. Both conserved end residues are trimmed from each CDR3. A D gene is named only where the DNA matches it firmly.

v_call,d_call,j_call,cdr3_length,cdr3_aa
TRBV5-4,NA,TRBJ2-1,12,ASSFETRSDEQF
TRBV7-9,NA,TRBJ2-1,13,ASSLIAGRFNEQF
TRBV7-6,NA,TRBJ2-7,12,ASSFGTEDYEQY
TRBV5-6,TRBD1,TRBJ2-7,14,ASSPILRDSHYEQY
TRBV11-2,TRBD1,TRBJ2-7,15,ANSPGSYGTGGREQY
TRBV7-2,TRBD2,TRBJ2-2,13,ASSFKRGGTGELF
TRBV6-2/TRBV6-3,NA,TRBJ2-3,13,ASSDRDSNTDTQY
TRBV4-2,NA,TRBJ1-1,12,ASSLRRIDTEAF
TRBV12-3/TRBV12-4,NA,TRBJ2-5,12,ASSSGSWKETQY
TRBV7-9,NA,TRBJ2-2,11,ASSAGGTGELF
TRBV5-4,TRBD2,TRBJ2-3,13,ASSLSLAGSDTQY
TRBV25-1,NA,TRBJ2-1,9,ASSELIEQF
TRBV19,TRBD1,TRBJ1-2,10,ASSMTGAGYT
TRBV7-8,NA,TRBJ2-5,12,ASSLAGPQGPQY
TRBV7-2,NA,TRBJ2-5,16,ASSLEGSGRTGQETQY
TRBV19,NA,TRBJ1-5,12,ASGYRETNQPQH
TRBV12-3/TRBV12-4,TRBD1,TRBJ2-7,12,ASSWTGVDYEQY
TRBV7-2,NA,TRBJ1-3,11,ASSLGLGNTIY
TRBV28,NA,TRBJ1-3,15,ASSSPLPLGSGNTIY
TRBV7-9,TRBD1,TRBJ2-7,14,ASSSAGTENPYEQY
TRBV19,NA,TRBJ1-3,14,ASSIVGRNSGNTIY
TRBV4-2,NA,TRBJ2-7,13,ASSQGGGLVYEQY
TRBV7-9,NA,TRBJ2-7,12,ASSLVRDSYEQY
TRBV7-2,TRBD2,TRBJ2-1,10,ASSLATGRAF